Listed below are T cell receptor beta chains from one sample, sequenced in a study of STAT5B mutations in CD4+ large granular lymphocyte leukemia. The assay was immunoSEQ multiplex PCR, and TCRdb's table has in-frame clones only and misses some. The sample records tens of thousands of clones, about three quarters being singletons. Sequencing input: CD4+ T cells from blood buffy coats. The receptors originated from a human donor in good health. Both conserved end residues are part of each CDR3. A D gene is named only where the DNA matches it firmly. Clone size appears in some rows only: once, few, many, or a class for an expanded clone.

TGTGCCAGCTCTAGTCACAGGGATAATTCACCCCTCCACTTT | CASSSHRDNSPLHF | TRBV18 | few | NA | TRBJ1-6
TGTGCCAGCAGCAGAACCGGGACTAGCGGTAGCACAGATACGCAGTATTTT | CASSRTGTSGSTDTQYF | TRBV7-2 | once | TRBD2 | TRBJ2-3
TGCGCCAGCAGCTTGGATGCAGGGGGGGGGACCCAGTACTTC | CASSLDAGGGTQYF | TRBV5-1 | NA | NA | TRBJ2-5
TGTGCCAGCAGTTTACAGGGGTACGGGACCTACGAGCAGTACTTC | CASSLQGYGTYEQYF | TRBV27 | NA | NA | TRBJ2-7
TGTGCCAGTAGAAAGGGACAACTGAACACTGAAGCTTTCTTT | CASRKGQLNTEAFF | TRBV19 | once | NA | TRBJ1-1
TGTGCCAGCAGCCAAGGAAAGGGGGTAGCAACTAATGAAAAACTGTTTTTT | CASSQGKGVATNEKLFF | TRBV4-2 | NA | NA | TRBJ1-4
TGCGCCAGCAGCCAAGAAAGGACTAGATCAGATACGCAGTATTTT | CASSQERTRSDTQYF | TRBV4-3 | NA | TRBD2 | TRBJ2-3
TGTGCCAGCTCACCAGTTTTAGCGGGGCGGTTCTACAATGAGCAGTTCTTC | CASSPVLAGRFYNEQFF | TRBV18 | NA | TRBD2 | TRBJ2-1
TGTGCCAGCAGCACTCAACCCAGCAATGAGCAGTTCTTC | CASSTQPSNEQFF | TRBV5-6 | NA | NA | TRBJ2-1
TGTGCCAGCAGCTTACAACCCCCACTGGTGACAACCTACAATGAGCAGTTCTTC | CASSLQPPLVTTYNEQFF | TRBV7-8 | NA | NA | TRBJ2-1
TGTGCCAGCAGTCCAGGGGGCGCCGGCTATGGCTACACCTTC | CASSPGGAGYGYTF | TRBV28 | NA | TRBD1 | TRBJ1-2
TGTGCCAGTAGTATCCAGCCCGTCGCAGGCAATGAGCAGTTCTTC | CASSIQPVAGNEQFF | TRBV19 | NA | NA | TRBJ2-1
TGTGCCAGCAGCCGCAGAGACACTGAAGCTTTCTTT | CASSRRDTEAFF | TRBV5-4 | NA | NA | TRBJ1-1
TGTGCCTGGAGTGTTAATGTGATTCGACGGCTAGACACTGAAGCTTTCTTT | CAWSVNVIRRLDTEAFF | TRBV30 | few | NA | TRBJ1-1
TGTGCCAGCAGCCCGGGACAGGGGAGCTATGGCTACACCTTC | CASSPGQGSYGYTF | TRBV14 | NA | TRBD1 | TRBJ1-2
TGTGCCAGCAGCGTCAGACAGGGTAGAAACACCATATATTTT | CASSVRQGRNTIYF | TRBV13 | NA | TRBD1 | TRBJ1-3
TGTGCCAGCAGCCCACAAGGTCGCACAGATACGCAGTATTTT | CASSPQGRTDTQYF | TRBV28 | NA | NA | TRBJ2-3
TGCGCCAGCAGCACGGGACAGCCTCCCTACGAGCAGTACTTC | CASSTGQPPYEQYF | TRBV5-1 | NA | TRBD1 | TRBJ2-7
TGTGCCAGCAGCCTACAGGGACTGAACAATCAGCCCCAGCATTTT | CASSLQGLNNQPQHF | TRBV11-2 | NA | NA | TRBJ1-5
TGTGCTAGCAGCCCTAGCGGGGGCCGAAACAATGAGCAGTTCTTC | CASSPSGGRNNEQFF | TRBV7-7 | NA | TRBD2 | TRBJ2-1
TGCGCCAGCAGCTCAGGGGTGGGCAATGAGCAGTTCTTC | CASSSGVGNEQFF | TRBV5-1 | NA | NA | TRBJ2-1
TGTGCCAGTACCCCAACCATGAGAGTTACTGGGGCCAACGTCCTGACTTTC | CASTPTMRVTGANVLTF | TRBV19 | NA | NA | TRBJ2-6
TGTGCCAGCAGCGGAGGTCCGGGTCGGGCGGCTTTCTTT | CASSGGPGRAAFF | TRBV7-2 | NA | NA | TRBJ1-1
TGTGCCTGGAGTGTAGGGACAAGAAATGGCTACACCTTC | CAWSVGTRNGYTF | TRBV30 | few | NA | TRBJ1-2
TGTGCCAGCAGCCCCAAGTTGGGACAGATCACAGATACGCAGTATTTT | CASSPKLGQITDTQYF | TRBV7-9 | NA | TRBD1 | TRBJ2-3
TGTGCCAGCAGTTTATTCCCCCTCAGGGGGCTGCGGAGGTTGAACACTGAAGCTTTCTTT | CASSLFPLRGLRRLNTEAFF | TRBV27 | once | TRBD1 | TRBJ1-1
TGTGCCAGTAGTATTCAGGGTGGTCCTTACGAGCAGTACTTC | CASSIQGGPYEQYF | TRBV19 | NA | NA | TRBJ2-7
TGTGCCAGCAGTTCGACAGGGAACTACGAGCAGTACTTC | CASSSTGNYEQYF | TRBV28 | NA | TRBD1 | TRBJ2-7
TGTGCCAGCATCCCTAAGGTCGGGGGTGGGGAGACCCAGTACTTC | CASIPKVGGGETQYF | TRBV2 | NA | NA | TRBJ2-5
TGCAGCGTTGGGACAGGGGAGTTCTTC | CSVGTGEFF | TRBV29-1 | NA | TRBD1 | TRBJ2-1
TGTGCCAGCAGCTTAATCGGGGCTGCCACAGATACGCAGTATTTT | CASSLIGAATDTQYF | TRBV7-3 | NA | NA | TRBJ2-3
TGTGCCACCAGCAGAGGCGGACAGGGGATAACACCCCTCCACTTT | CATSRGGQGITPLHF | TRBV15 | NA | TRBD1 | TRBJ1-6
TGTGCCAGCAGTGAAGCGTCCCCAAACACTGAAGCTTTCTTT | CASSEASPNTEAFF | TRBV2 | few | NA | TRBJ1-1
TGTGCCAGCAGCATCGGACAGGAAAACTACAATGAGCAGTTCTTC | CASSIGQENYNEQFF | TRBV11-2 | NA | TRBD1 | TRBJ2-1
TGTGCCAGCAGAACCGGGACAGATCATGGCTACACCTTC | CASRTGTDHGYTF | TRBV5-5 | NA | TRBD1 | TRBJ1-2
TGTGCCAGTAGTCCCCGGGACAGGGGTGTCATTGGGAGCTCCTATAATTCACCCCTCCACTTT | CASSPRDRGVIGSSYNSPLHF | TRBV19 | NA | TRBD1 | TRBJ1-6
TGTGCCAGCAGCTTAGAAGGCCAGAACTATGGCTACACCTTC | CASSLEGQNYGYTF | TRBV11-3 | NA | NA | TRBJ1-2
TGTGCCAGCAGAGACGACAGCAACACTGAAGCTTTCTTT | CASRDDSNTEAFF | TRBV6-4 | NA | NA | TRBJ1-1
TGTGCCAGCAGCCCGAGGGGGGGCCAAAACCCCCCTGGTGGCTACACCTTC | CASSPRGGQNPPGGYTF | TRBV5-4 | NA | NA | TRBJ1-2
TGCGCCAGCAGCCAGGGCAGGGGGATTTCCAACACTGAAGCTTTCTTT | CASSQGRGISNTEAFF | TRBV5-1 | NA | TRBD1 | TRBJ1-1
TGTGCCAGCAGCGTAGGGCAGAGGAACACTGAAGCTTTCTTT | CASSVGQRNTEAFF | TRBV9 | NA | NA | TRBJ1-1
TGTGCCAGTAGAACCGTTGACCAGGCGAATTCACCCCTCCACTTT | CASRTVDQANSPLHF | TRBV19 | NA | NA | TRBJ1-6
TGTGCCAGCAGTGAAGCCCCGGGGGCGGGCACTGAAGCTTTCTTT | CASSEAPGAGTEAFF | TRBV6-1 | NA | NA | TRBJ1-1
TGTGCCAGCAGCTTAGAGGCGGGTTATAATTCACCCCTCCACTTT | CASSLEAGYNSPLHF | TRBV5-5 | NA | NA | TRBJ1-6
TGTGCCAGCAGCGTCACAGGGGGAGGTGAAAAACTGTTTTTT | CASSVTGGGEKLFF | TRBV9 | few | TRBD1 | TRBJ1-4
TGCGCCAGCAGGGAACAGGGTACCGACACCGGGGAGCTGTTTTTT | CASREQGTDTGELFF | TRBV5-1 | NA | NA | TRBJ2-2